These T cell receptor beta chains were read from a single sample in a study of cytomegalovirus exposure and HLA in healthy donors. Using immunoSEQ multiplex PCR, the repertoire was profiled, and TCRdb retains in-frame clones only, with some absent. The repertoire holds 150,000 to 200,000 clones, with 82% as singletons. The sequencing sample was made of PBMCs. Receptors were obtained from a girl aged 10 to 17 in good health and CMV-seropositive. Both conserved end residues are part of each CDR3. The order of the fields is D gene, V gene, clone size, J gene, CDR3 protein, CDR3 DNA. D genes are given only for firm matches. Size is omitted from some rows. Given values are once, few, many or a class for expanded clones.

>TRBD1|TRBV7-9|NA|TRBJ1-2
CASSLTGGYGYTF
TGTGCCAGCAGCTTAACAGGGGGCTATGGCTACACCTTC
>NA|TRBV15|NA|TRBJ2-7
CATSSSVQVGYEQYF
TGTGCCACCAGCAGTTCAGTTCAGGTGGGCTACGAGCAGTACTTC
>NA|TRBV7-2|NA|TRBJ1-1
CASSLEGGTEAFF
TGTGCCAGCAGCTTAGAGGGGGGGACTGAAGCTTTCTTT
>NA|TRBV6-5|NA|TRBJ1-3
CASSQGNSGNTIYF
TGTGCCAGCAGTCAGGGGAACTCTGGAAACACCATATATTTT
>NA|TRBV7-9|NA|TRBJ2-5
CASSPPRTFQETQYF
TGTGCCAGCAGCCCCCCGCGTACCTTCCAAGAGACCCAGTACTTC
>NA|TRBV5-4|few|TRBJ1-1
CASSSKANTEAFF
TGTGCCAGCAGCTCCAAAGCCAACACTGAAGCTTTCTTT
>TRBD2|TRBV6-5|few|TRBJ2-3
CASSERGRTDTQYF
TGTGCCAGCAGCGAGCGGGGACGCACAGATACGCAGTATTTT
>NA|TRBV28|NA|TRBJ2-7
CASSLVGSQAYEQYF
TGTGCCAGCAGTTTAGTCGGCAGCCAGGCCTACGAGCAGTACTTC
>TRBD1|TRBV28|NA|TRBJ2-6
CASSLLGQLVSGANVLTF
TGTGCCAGCAGTTTACTGGGACAGCTAGTCTCTGGGGCCAACGTCCTGACTTTC
>NA|TRBV7-3|NA|TRBJ1-1
CASSSQAGNTEAFF
TGTGCCAGCAGCTCCCAGGCTGGGAACACTGAAGCTTTCTTT
>TRBD1|TRBV19|NA|TRBJ1-4
CASSSYAGGAEKLFF
TGTGCCAGTAGTAGTTATGCAGGGGGAGCGGAAAAACTGTTTTTT
>TRBD1|TRBV4-1|NA|TRBJ1-2
CASSQPGTGGAADGYTF
TGCGCCAGCAGCCAACCCGGGACAGGGGGCGCTGCGGACGGCTACACCTTC